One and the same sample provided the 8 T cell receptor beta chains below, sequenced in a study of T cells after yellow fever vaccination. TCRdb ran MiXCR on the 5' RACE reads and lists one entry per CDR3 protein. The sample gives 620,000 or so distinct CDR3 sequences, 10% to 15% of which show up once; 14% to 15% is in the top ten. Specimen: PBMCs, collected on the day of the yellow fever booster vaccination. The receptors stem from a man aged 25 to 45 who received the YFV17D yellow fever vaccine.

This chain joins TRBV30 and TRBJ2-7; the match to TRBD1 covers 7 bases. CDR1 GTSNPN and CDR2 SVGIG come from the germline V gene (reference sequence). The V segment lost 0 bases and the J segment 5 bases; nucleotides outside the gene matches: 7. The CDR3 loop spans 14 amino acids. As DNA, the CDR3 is TGTGCCTGGAGTGTCCCCGGCGACAGGGACGAGCAGTACTTC. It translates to CAWSVPGDRDEQYF.

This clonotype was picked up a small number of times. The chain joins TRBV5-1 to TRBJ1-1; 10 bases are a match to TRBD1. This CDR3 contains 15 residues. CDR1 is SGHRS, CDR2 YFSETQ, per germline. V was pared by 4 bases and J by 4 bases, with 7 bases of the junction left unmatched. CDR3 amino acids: CASSGDRGPTTEAFF. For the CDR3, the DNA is TGCGCCAGCAGCGGAGACAGGGGGCCGACCACTGAAGCTTTCTTT.

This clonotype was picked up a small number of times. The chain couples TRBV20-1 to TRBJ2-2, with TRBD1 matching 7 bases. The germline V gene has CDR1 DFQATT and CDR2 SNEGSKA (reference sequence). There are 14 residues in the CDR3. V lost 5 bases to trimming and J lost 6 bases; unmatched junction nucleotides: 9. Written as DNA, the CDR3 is TGCAGTGCTTCCAGACAGGGAAGCGCCGGGGAGCTGTTTTTT. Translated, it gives CSASRQGSAGELFF.

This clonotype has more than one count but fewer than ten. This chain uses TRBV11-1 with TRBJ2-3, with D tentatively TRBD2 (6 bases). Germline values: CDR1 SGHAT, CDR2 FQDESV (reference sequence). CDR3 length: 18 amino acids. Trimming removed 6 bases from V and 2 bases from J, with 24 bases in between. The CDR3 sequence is CASSLPGSRGKPTDTQYF. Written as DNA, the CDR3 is TGTGCCAGCAGTCTGCCAGGGAGTCGCGGGAAACCCACAGATACGCAGTATTTT. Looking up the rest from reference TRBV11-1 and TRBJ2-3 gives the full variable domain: EAEVAQSPRYKITEKSQAVAFWCDPISGHATLYWYRQILGQGPELLVQFQDESVVDDSQLPKDRFSAERLKGVDSTLKIQPAELGDSAMYLCASSLPGSRGKPTDTQYFGPGTRLTVL.

The CDR3 DNA reads as TGTGCCAGCAGCTCGGCGGGGGTTAAAAGTAGGTACTTC. It yields the protein CASSSAGVKSRYF. The chain couples TRBV5-4 to TRBJ2-7; 7 positions match TRBD2. The trim removed 3 bases at V and 12 bases at J, leaving 12 bases unmatched. The CDR3 totals 13 residues. Germline-derived CDR1 and CDR2 are SGHNT and YYREEE (reference sequence). The full variable domain, with the rest looked up from reference TRBV5-4 and TRBJ2-7, is ETGVTQSPTHLIKTRGQQVTLRCSSQSGHNTVSWYQQALGQGPQFIFQYYREEENGRGNFPPRFSGLQFPNYSSELNVNALELDDSALYLCASSSAGVKSRYFGPGTRLTVT.

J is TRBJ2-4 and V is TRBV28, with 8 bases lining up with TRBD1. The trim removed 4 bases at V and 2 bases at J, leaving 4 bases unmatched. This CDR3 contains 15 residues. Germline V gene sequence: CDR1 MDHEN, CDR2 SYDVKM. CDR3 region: CASSSGGASKNIQYF. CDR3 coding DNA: TGTGCCAGCAGTTCAGGGGGCGCGTCCAAAAACATTCAGTACTTC.

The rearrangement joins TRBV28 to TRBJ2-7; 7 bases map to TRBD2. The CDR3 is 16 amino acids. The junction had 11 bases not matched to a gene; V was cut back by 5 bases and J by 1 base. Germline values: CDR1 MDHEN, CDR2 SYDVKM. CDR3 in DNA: TGTGCCAGCAGTCCACTCCTAGCGGAGGGGTCCTACGAGCAGTACTTC. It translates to CASSPLLAEGSYEQYF. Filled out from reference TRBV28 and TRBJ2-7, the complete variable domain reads DVKVTQSSRYLVKRTGEKVFLECVQDMDHENMFWYRQDPGLGLRLIYFSYDVKMKEKGDIPEGYSVSREKKERFSLILESASTNQTSMYLCASSPLLAEGSYEQYFGPGTRLTVT.

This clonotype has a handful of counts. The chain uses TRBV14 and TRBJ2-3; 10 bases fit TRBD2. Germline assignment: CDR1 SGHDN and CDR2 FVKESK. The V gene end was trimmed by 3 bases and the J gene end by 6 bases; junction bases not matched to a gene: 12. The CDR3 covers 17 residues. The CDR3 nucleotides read TGTGCCAGCAGCCAGGCGTCGGGACTAGCGTTAGGGGATACGCAGTATTTT. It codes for CASSQASGLALGDTQYF.